Listed below are T cell receptor beta chains from one sample, sequenced in a study of CD8 T cells in ankylosing spondylitis. Using its own MiXCR run on the 5' RACE reads, TCRdb lists one record per CDR3 protein. The table has approximately 140,000 distinct CDR3 sequences, roughly 8.8% seen once. The sequenced sample was synovial fluid, either unsorted or a sorted T cell fraction (not recorded which). The receptor source for this set is a male donor with ankylosing spondylitis. The CDR3 runs from the conserved cysteine through the conserved F or W. Fields, in order: J gene, D gene, V gene, clone size, CDR3 protein, CDR3 DNA. The D gene is left open where the match is weak. Not every row has a clone size; where given, it reads once, few, many or a size class.

j_gene: TRBJ1-4
d_gene: .
v_gene: TRBV25-1
abundance: .
CDR3aa: CASSGNEKLFF
CDR3nt: TGTGCCAGCAGTGGCAATGAAAAACTGTTTTTT

j_gene: TRBJ1-5
d_gene: TRBD1
v_gene: TRBV27
abundance: .
CDR3aa: CASSASGQRYNQPQHF
CDR3nt: TGTGCCAGCAGTGCCTCGGGACAGCGCTATAATCAGCCCCAGCATTTT

j_gene: TRBJ2-1
d_gene: TRBD2
v_gene: TRBV5-1
abundance: .
CDR3aa: CASSPGTSGRAYNEQFF
CDR3nt: TGCGCCAGCAGCCCGGGGACTAGCGGGAGGGCTTACAATGAGCAGTTCTTC

j_gene: TRBJ2-3
d_gene: .
v_gene: TRBV29-1
abundance: many
CDR3aa: CSVDGGPTDTQYF
CDR3nt: TGCAGCGTTGACGGGGGCCCAACAGATACGCAGTATTTT

j_gene: TRBJ1-4
d_gene: TRBD1
v_gene: TRBV6-5
abundance: many
CDR3aa: CASSYRRDRREKLFF
CDR3nt: TGTGCCAGCAGTTATAGGAGGGACAGGAGGGAAAAACTGTTTTTT

j_gene: TRBJ2-7
d_gene: .
v_gene: TRBV7-6
abundance: few
CDR3aa: CASSSPSAAEQYF
CDR3nt: TGTGCCAGCAGCTCCCCTTCGGCGGCCGAGCAGTACTTC

j_gene: TRBJ2-5
d_gene: .
v_gene: TRBV6-1
abundance: .
CDR3aa: CASSPDRIQETQYF
CDR3nt: TGTGCCAGCAGCCCCGACAGGATACAAGAGACCCAGTACTTC

j_gene: TRBJ2-3
d_gene: TRBD1
v_gene: TRBV7-2
abundance: .
CDR3aa: CASSLARGRGTDTQYF
CDR3nt: TGTGCCAGCAGCTTAGCCAGGGGGCGCGGCACAGATACGCAGTATTTT

j_gene: TRBJ2-1
d_gene: .
v_gene: TRBV4-1
abundance: .
CDR3aa: CASSQEVETGWNNEQFF
CDR3nt: TGCGCCAGCAGCCAAGAGGTCGAAACAGGGTGGAACAATGAGCAGTTCTTC

j_gene: TRBJ1-4
d_gene: TRBD1
v_gene: TRBV6-4
abundance: .
CDR3aa: CASSDSGGKLFF
CDR3nt: TGTGCCAGCAGTGACTCAGGGGGCAAACTGTTTTTT

j_gene: TRBJ2-7
d_gene: TRBD2
v_gene: TRBV3-1
abundance: many
CDR3aa: CASSPWPGLAGIPYEQYF
CDR3nt: TGTGCCAGCAGCCCATGGCCGGGACTAGCGGGGATCCCCTACGAGCAGTACTTC

j_gene: TRBJ2-5
d_gene: TRBD2
v_gene: TRBV20-1
abundance: few
CDR3aa: CSAVGLGETQYF
CDR3nt: TGCAGTGCTGTGGGACTAGGGGAGACCCAGTACTTC

j_gene: TRBJ2-1
d_gene: .
v_gene: TRBV28
abundance: many
CDR3aa: CASSLRNEQFF
CDR3nt: TGTGCCAGCAGTTTAAGAAATGAGCAGTTCTTC

j_gene: TRBJ2-6
d_gene: .
v_gene: TRBV4-2
abundance: many
CDR3aa: CASSPQVGAGANVLTF
CDR3nt: TGTGCCAGCAGCCCCCAGGTCGGGGCTGGGGCCAACGTCCTGACTTTC

j_gene: TRBJ1-4
d_gene: .
v_gene: TRBV29-1
abundance: many
CDR3aa: CSPPIREGKKLFF
CDR3nt: TGCAGCCCCCCGATCAGGGAGGGGAAAAAACTGTTTTTT

j_gene: TRBJ1-3
d_gene: TRBD1
v_gene: TRBV2
abundance: .
CDR3aa: CASRADRGSGNTIYF
CDR3nt: TGTGCCAGCAGAGCCGACAGGGGCTCTGGAAACACCATATATTTT

j_gene: TRBJ2-1
d_gene: TRBD1
v_gene: TRBV6-2/TRBV6-3
abundance: few
CDR3aa: CASSRDSHNEQFF
CDR3nt: TGTGCCAGCAGTAGGGACAGTCACAATGAGCAGTTCTTC

j_gene: TRBJ2-1
d_gene: .
v_gene: TRBV12-3/TRBV12-4
abundance: few
CDR3aa: CASSLGLATNEQFF
CDR3nt: TGTGCCAGCAGTTTAGGGCTAGCTACGAATGAGCAGTTCTTC

j_gene: TRBJ2-1
d_gene: TRBD2
v_gene: TRBV5-1
abundance: many
CDR3aa: CASSLAGTSDEQFF
CDR3nt: TGCGCCAGCAGCTTGGCCGGGACTAGTGATGAGCAGTTCTTC

j_gene: TRBJ1-1
d_gene: .
v_gene: TRBV11-2
abundance: many
CDR3aa: CASSLDWARGAFF
CDR3nt: TGTGCCAGCAGCTTAGATTGGGCCCGTGGAGCTTTCTTT

j_gene: TRBJ1-2
d_gene: TRBD1
v_gene: TRBV20-1
abundance: .
CDR3aa: CSARAGTGSAYTF
CDR3nt: TGCAGTGCTAGAGCCGGGACAGGGTCCGCCTACACCTTC

j_gene: TRBJ2-1
d_gene: .
v_gene: TRBV10-3
abundance: .
CDR3aa: CAISPRRYNEQFF
CDR3nt: TGTGCCATCAGCCCACGGAGGTACAATGAGCAGTTCTTC

j_gene: TRBJ1-1
d_gene: TRBD1
v_gene: TRBV5-1
abundance: few
CDR3aa: CASSIGQGRPAFF
CDR3nt: TGCGCCAGCAGCATCGGACAGGGCCGGCCGGCTTTCTTT

j_gene: TRBJ2-1
d_gene: TRBD1
v_gene: TRBV7-8
abundance: few
CDR3aa: CASSVRPGDRGLKNRNEQFF
CDR3nt: TGTGCCAGCAGCGTAAGGCCCGGGGACAGGGGATTAAAGAATAGGAATGAGCAGTTCTTC

j_gene: TRBJ2-5
d_gene: .
v_gene: TRBV2
abundance: many
CDR3aa: CANRDNPGGAQYF
CDR3nt: TGTGCCAACAGGGACAACCCAGGCGGGGCCCAGTACTTC

j_gene: TRBJ2-3
d_gene: .
v_gene: TRBV2
abundance: few
CDR3aa: CASSGERRDTQYF
CDR3nt: TGTGCCAGCAGCGGGGAGAGACGGGATACGCAGTATTTT

j_gene: TRBJ1-2
d_gene: .
v_gene: TRBV27
abundance: many
CDR3aa: CASSRLGEESGYGYTF
CDR3nt: TGTGCCAGCAGTCGACTCGGGGAAGAGTCGGGTTATGGCTACACCTTC

j_gene: TRBJ2-7
d_gene: .
v_gene: TRBV6-2/TRBV6-3
abundance: .
CDR3aa: CASRGSSTYEQYF
CDR3nt: TGTGCCAGCCGGGGTAGCAGTACCTACGAGCAGTACTTC

j_gene: TRBJ1-5
d_gene: TRBD1
v_gene: TRBV30
abundance: few
CDR3aa: CAWSKTGEQPQHF
CDR3nt: TGTGCCTGGAGTAAGACAGGGGAACAGCCCCAGCATTTT

j_gene: TRBJ1-1
d_gene: .
v_gene: TRBV5-6
abundance: .
CDR3aa: CASSYGANTEAFF
CDR3nt: TGTGCCAGCAGCTACGGTGCGAACACTGAAGCTTTCTTT

j_gene: TRBJ2-3
d_gene: TRBD2
v_gene: TRBV6-1
abundance: few
CDR3aa: CASTYLTSGDGTDTQYF
CDR3nt: TGTGCCAGCACCTACCTGACTAGCGGGGACGGCACAGATACGCAGTATTTT

j_gene: TRBJ2-7
d_gene: .
v_gene: TRBV4-2
abundance: few
CDR3aa: CASSQGSGQFYEQYF
CDR3nt: TGTGCCAGCAGCCAAGGTTCAGGACAGTTCTACGAGCAGTACTTC

j_gene: TRBJ1-1
d_gene: .
v_gene: TRBV5-1
abundance: many
CDR3aa: CASSLVDGDEAFF
CDR3nt: TGCGCCAGCAGCTTGGTGGACGGAGATGAAGCTTTCTTT

j_gene: TRBJ2-3
d_gene: .
v_gene: TRBV9
abundance: many
CDR3aa: CASSVNGGGPSTDTQYF
CDR3nt: TGTGCCAGCAGCGTGAATGGCGGGGGCCCTAGCACAGATACGCAGTATTTT

j_gene: TRBJ2-1
d_gene: .
v_gene: TRBV7-8
abundance: .
CDR3aa: CASSLRDIPQFEQFF
CDR3nt: TGTGCCAGCAGCTTACGGGACATTCCACAATTTGAGCAGTTCTTC

j_gene: TRBJ2-3
d_gene: TRBD2
v_gene: TRBV3-1
abundance: many
CDR3aa: CASSQDGLARTDTQYF
CDR3nt: TGTGCCAGCAGCCAAGATGGACTAGCGAGGACAGATACGCAGTATTTT

j_gene: TRBJ1-1
d_gene: .
v_gene: TRBV15
abundance: .
CDR3aa: CATSRDYGNIEAFF
CDR3nt: TGTGCCACCAGCAGAGACTATGGTAACATTGAAGCTTTCTTT

j_gene: TRBJ2-5
d_gene: .
v_gene: TRBV29-1
abundance: few
CDR3aa: CSGVGSAQETQYF
CDR3nt: TGCAGCGGGGTTGGGAGCGCGCAAGAGACCCAGTACTTC

j_gene: TRBJ1-4
d_gene: .
v_gene: TRBV10-3
abundance: few
CDR3aa: CAIRQASNEKLFF
CDR3nt: TGTGCCATTCGACAGGCATCTAATGAAAAACTGTTTTTT

j_gene: TRBJ2-5
d_gene: TRBD2
v_gene: TRBV10-3
abundance: .
CDR3aa: CAINAGGQETQYF
CDR3nt: TGTGCCATCAATGCGGGGGGCCAAGAGACCCAGTACTTC

j_gene: TRBJ2-2
d_gene: .
v_gene: TRBV5-4
abundance: .
CDR3aa: CASTRGGGRFTGELFF
CDR3nt: TGTGCCAGCACCCGTGGTGGAGGGAGGTTCACCGGGGAGCTGTTTTTT

j_gene: TRBJ2-5
d_gene: .
v_gene: TRBV7-7
abundance: .
CDR3aa: CASSRDSQETQYF
CDR3nt: TGTGCTAGCAGCAGAGACAGCCAAGAGACCCAGTACTTC

j_gene: TRBJ2-7
d_gene: .
v_gene: TRBV28
abundance: many
CDR3aa: CASSLGWQGSYEQYF
CDR3nt: TGTGCCAGCAGCCTAGGGTGGCAGGGCAGCTACGAGCAGTACTTC

j_gene: TRBJ2-7
d_gene: .
v_gene: TRBV7-2
abundance: many
CDR3aa: CASSLGAALEQYF
CDR3nt: TGTGCCAGCAGCTTAGGTGCGGCTCTCGAGCAGTACTTC

j_gene: TRBJ2-1
d_gene: .
v_gene: TRBV20-1
abundance: many
CDR3aa: CSADGIRNEQFF
CDR3nt: TGCAGTGCCGATGGGATCCGGAATGAGCAGTTCTTC

j_gene: TRBJ2-6
d_gene: TRBD1
v_gene: TRBV27
abundance: many
CDR3aa: CATARQGFGSGANVLTF
CDR3nt: TGTGCCACCGCCAGACAGGGGTTTGGGTCTGGGGCCAACGTCCTGACTTTC

j_gene: TRBJ2-1
d_gene: .
v_gene: TRBV5-1
abundance: few
CDR3aa: CASIGWDEQFF
CDR3nt: TGCGCCAGCATAGGCTGGGATGAGCAGTTCTTC

j_gene: TRBJ2-5
d_gene: TRBD2
v_gene: TRBV20-1
abundance: .
CDR3aa: CSTSGGPLETQYF
CDR3nt: TGCAGTACCAGCGGGGGCCCCTTAGAGACCCAGTACTTC

j_gene: TRBJ2-5
d_gene: .
v_gene: TRBV25-1
abundance: few
CDR3aa: CASSEFRTTETQYF
CDR3nt: TGTGCCAGCAGTGAATTTAGGACCACGGAGACCCAGTACTTC

j_gene: TRBJ2-3
d_gene: TRBD2
v_gene: TRBV4-3
abundance: .
CDR3aa: CLSSQWRGGSTDTQYF
CDR3nt: TGCCTGAGCAGCCAATGGCGGGGGGGAAGCACAGATACGCAGTATTTT

j_gene: TRBJ2-5
d_gene: .
v_gene: TRBV12-3/TRBV12-4
abundance: many
CDR3aa: CASSLEQGPGTQYF
CDR3nt: TGTGCCAGCAGTTTAGAACAGGGTCCCGGGACCCAGTACTTC

j_gene: TRBJ1-1
d_gene: TRBD1
v_gene: TRBV11-2
abundance: .
CDR3aa: CASSLRSPGQGANTEAFF
CDR3nt: TGTGCCAGCAGCCTCAGAAGTCCGGGACAGGGGGCGAACACTGAAGCTTTCTTT